This T cell receptor (beta chain) was profiled in a study of blood T cell repertoires in COVID-19. This CDR3 has 10 amino acids. The V gene lost 3 bases and the J gene lost 5 bases, with 5 bases spanning the gap. The germline V gene encodes CDR1 DFQATT and CDR2 SNEGSKA (reference sequence). Generated by immunoSEQ multiplex PCR, the TCRdb table keeps only in-frame clones and is missing some. Here the sample spans roughly 500,000 clones, roughly 87% being singletons. The chain has TRBV20-1 and TRBJ2-7; D is uncertain. Material: peripheral blood. This TCR came from a man aged 18-30 years with COVID-19, enrolled during active disease. This chain's CDR3 is CSARGHEQYF. The CDR3, as DNA: TGCAGTGCTAGGGGCCACGAGCAGTACTTC.